This passage covers 15 T cell receptor beta chains from one sample sequenced in a study of CD8 T cells in ankylosing spondylitis. Each CDR3 protein is one row after TCRdb ran MiXCR on the 5' RACE reads. The sample yields 150,000 to 200,000 distinct CDR3 sequences, around 18% seen once. The sequencing sample was made of blood, either unsorted or a sorted T cell fraction (not recorded which). These receptors were obtained from a male donor with ankylosing spondylitis or in good health (not recorded which).

This chain uses TRBV3-1 with TRBJ2-5, with 9 nucleotides matching TRBD2. Germline assignment: CDR1 LGHDT and CDR2 YNNKEL (reference sequence). Germline trimming cut 4 bases from V and 1 base from J; bases unmatched to any gene: 4. The CDR3 totals 15 residues. The CDR3 nucleotides read TGTGCCAGCAGCCCGACTAGCGGTAGCCAAGAGACCCAGTACTTC. It yields the protein CASSPTSGSQETQYF.

The chain recombines TRBV19 with TRBJ1-3, with D unclear. V was clipped by 2 bases and J by 0 bases, with 5 bases between them. The CDR3 totals 14 residues. CDR1 and CDR2 (germline): LNHDA, SQIVND (reference sequence). This CDR3 reads CASSISSSGNTIYF. CDR3 DNA sequence: TGTGCCAGTAGTATAAGCTCCTCTGGAAACACCATATATTTT.

This clonotype was observed at least ten times. The chain recombines TRBV5-1 with TRBJ1-1; TRBD1 aligns across 8 bases. The CDR3 loop spans 15 amino acids. V gave up 0 bases and J gave up 1 base; unmatched junction bases: 2. Germline loops: CDR1 SGHRS, CDR2 YFSETQ. The CDR3 region is CASSLDGQGNTEAFF. Written as DNA, the CDR3 is TGCGCCAGCAGCTTGGACGGACAGGGGAACACTGAAGCTTTCTTT.

At least ten counts were recorded for this clonotype. The rearrangement links TRBV20-1 to TRBJ2-3; 7 positions match TRBD2. This CDR3 is built from 15 residues. Trimming at V came to 3 bases and at J to 0 bases, leaving 6 bases not matched to a gene. The germline CDR1 and CDR2 sequences are DFQATT and SNEGSKA (reference sequence). The CDR3: CSASTSAQSTDTQYF. CDR3 nucleotides: TGCAGTGCTAGTACTAGCGCACAAAGCACAGATACGCAGTATTTT.

In this sample, this clonotype turned up many times. This chain uses TRBV7-8 with TRBJ2-7; D unclear. Germline CDR1 and CDR2: SGHVS and FQNEAQ. The CDR3 contains 13 residues. Trimming removed 1 base from V and 1 base from J, with 5 bases in between. The CDR3 coding sequence is TGTGCCAGCAGCTTAGTTGAGTCCTACGAGCAGTACTTC. It translates to CASSLVESYEQYF. Variable domain in full (rest from reference TRBV7-8 and TRBJ2-7): GAGVSQSPRYKVAKRGQDVALRCDPISGHVSLFWYQQALGQGPEFLTYFQNEAQLDKSGLPSDRFFAERPEGSVSTLKIQRTQQEDSAVYLCASSLVESYEQYFGPGTRLTVT.

This clonotype was recorded many times. The chain carries TRBV5-1 and TRBJ1-1; no definite D call. Trimming cost V 3 bases and J 4 bases, with 16 bases left between them. The CDR3 is 15 residues long. Germline CDR1 reads SGHRS; CDR2 reads YFSETQ. In DNA, the CDR3 is TGCGCCAGCAGCTGGTCCCCGCAGGCAGGCACTGAAGCTTTCTTT. The encoded protein is CASSWSPQAGTEAFF.

The sample holds many counts of this clonotype. The genes are TRBV5-1 and TRBJ2-5, with D perhaps TRBD1 (6 bases). The germline CDR1 and CDR2 sequences are SGHRS and YFSETQ. The V end lost 0 bases, the J end lost 0 bases, and 9 bases lay between the germline ends. This CDR3 is 15 amino acids long. CDR3 amino acids: CASSLVWTDQETQYF. CDR3 sequence (DNA): TGCGCCAGCAGCTTGGTTTGGACAGACCAAGAGACCCAGTACTTC.

This clonotype was seen a handful of times. CDR3 sequence (DNA): TGTGCCTCCTCCTATGGTACGCAGTATTTT. Encoded protein: CASSYGTQYF. The gene calls are TRBV12-3 or TRBV12-4 and TRBJ2-3; no clear D gene. The CDR3 loop spans 10 amino acids. V lost 11 bases and J lost 8, with 11 bases in between.

The sample holds a few counts of this clonotype. The V and J genes are TRBV3-1 and TRBJ1-1, with 7 bases matching TRBD1. Germline V gives CDR1 LGHDT, CDR2 YNNKEL (reference sequence). This CDR3 region has 14 residues. V lost 3 bases and J lost 3; bases outside the gene matches: 4. The CDR3 is CASSQIQGYTEAFF. The CDR3 region has the DNA TGTGCCAGCAGCCAGATACAGGGGTACACTGAAGCTTTCTTT.

This clonotype was seen a handful of times. The chain combines TRBV6-1 with TRBJ2-3, with D possibly being TRBD2 (6 bases). The germline gives CDR1 MNHNS, CDR2 SASEGT. The CDR3 is made up of 17 amino acids. V shed 3 bases and J shed 1 base, with 17 bases lying between them. The CDR3 reads CASSDLLLAGRTDTQYF. The CDR3 bases are TGTGCCAGCAGTGACTTATTGTTGGCGGGGCGCACAGATACGCAGTATTTT.

In this sample, this clonotype turned up many times. CDR3 DNA: TGCGCCAGCAGCTTGAAAGGTCAGGGAGGCTCACCCCTCCACTTT. Translation: CASSLKGQGGSPLHF. V gene TRBV5-1 combines with J gene TRBJ1-6, with D maybe TRBD1 (5 bases). Germline-derived CDR1 and CDR2 are SGHRS and YFSETQ. The CDR3 spans 15 residues. V was clipped by 1 base and J by 10 bases, with 15 bases between them.

This clonotype occurred many times. The rearrangement uses TRBV5-1 and TRBJ2-3; D call uncertain. The germline gives CDR1 SGHRS, CDR2 YFSETQ. V shed 0 bases and J shed 4 bases, with 3 bases lying between them. The CDR3 spans 12 residues. The CDR3: CASSLEPDTQYF. As DNA, the CDR3 is TGCGCCAGCAGCTTGGAACCAGATACGCAGTATTTT.

The chain employs TRBV19 and TRBJ1-1; maybe TRBD1 (5 bases). Germline assignment: CDR1 LNHDA and CDR2 SQIVND (reference sequence). V was shortened by 5 bases and J by 1 base, with 14 bases between the two germline ends. There are 15 residues in the CDR3. The DNA of the CDR3 is TGTGCCAGTAGTGCGCCGGGGCTGCCGAACACTGAAGCTTTCTTT. It is translated as CASSAPGLPNTEAFF.

The CDR3 loop reads CSANQGAAESYNSPLHF. The CDR3 DNA reads as TGCAGTGCTAACCAGGGGGCTGCGGAGTCCTATAATTCACCCCTCCACTTT. This chain links TRBV20-1 with TRBJ1-6; 8 bases map to TRBD1. Trimming took 4 bases from V and 1 from J; bases not matched to a gene: 9. This CDR3 spans 17 amino acids. Germline CDR1 reads DFQATT; CDR2 reads SNEGSKA (reference sequence).

This clonotype was detected only a few times. The chain links TRBV19 to TRBJ2-2; D gene unclear. CDR3 size: 12 residues. The ends were cut back, 3 bases at V and 6 bases at J, with 5 bases in the middle. Germline V CDR1 and CDR2: LNHDA, SQIVND (reference sequence). The chain's CDR3 is CASSIWSGELFF. The CDR3 DNA sequence: TGTGCCAGTAGTATTTGGTCCGGGGAGCTGTTTTTT.